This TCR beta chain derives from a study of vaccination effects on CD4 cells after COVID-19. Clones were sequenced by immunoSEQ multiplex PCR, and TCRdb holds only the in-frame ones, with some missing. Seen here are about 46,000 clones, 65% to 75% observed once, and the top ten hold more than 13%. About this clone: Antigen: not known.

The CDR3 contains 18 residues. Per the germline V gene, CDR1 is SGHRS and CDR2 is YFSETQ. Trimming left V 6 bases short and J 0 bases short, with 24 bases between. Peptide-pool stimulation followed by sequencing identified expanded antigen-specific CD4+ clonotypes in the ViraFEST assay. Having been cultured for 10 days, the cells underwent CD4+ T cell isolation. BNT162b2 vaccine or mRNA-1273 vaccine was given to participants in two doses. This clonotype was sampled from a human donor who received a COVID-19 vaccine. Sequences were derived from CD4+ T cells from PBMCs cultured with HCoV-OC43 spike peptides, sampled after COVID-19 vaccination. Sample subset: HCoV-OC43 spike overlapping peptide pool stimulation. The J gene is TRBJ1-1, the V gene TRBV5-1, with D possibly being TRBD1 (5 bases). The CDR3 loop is CASNRRGGNQGMNTEAFF. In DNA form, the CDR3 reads TGCGCCAGCAATCGGCGGGGGGGAAATCAAGGCATGAACACTGAAGCTTTCTTT.